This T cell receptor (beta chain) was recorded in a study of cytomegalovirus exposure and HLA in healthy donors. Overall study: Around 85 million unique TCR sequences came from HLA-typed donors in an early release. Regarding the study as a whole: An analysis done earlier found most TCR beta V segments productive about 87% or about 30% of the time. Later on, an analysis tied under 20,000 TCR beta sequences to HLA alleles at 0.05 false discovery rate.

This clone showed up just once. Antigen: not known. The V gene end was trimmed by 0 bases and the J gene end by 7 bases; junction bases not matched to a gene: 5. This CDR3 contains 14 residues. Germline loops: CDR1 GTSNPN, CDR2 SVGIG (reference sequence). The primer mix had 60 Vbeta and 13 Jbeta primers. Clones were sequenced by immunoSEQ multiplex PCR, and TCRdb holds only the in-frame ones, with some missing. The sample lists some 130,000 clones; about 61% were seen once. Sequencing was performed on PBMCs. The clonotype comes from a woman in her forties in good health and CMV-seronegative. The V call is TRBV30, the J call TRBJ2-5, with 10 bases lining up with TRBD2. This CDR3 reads CAWSVLAGSRTQYF. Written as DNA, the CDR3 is TGTGCCTGGAGTGTACTAGCGGGATCCAGGACCCAGTACTTC.